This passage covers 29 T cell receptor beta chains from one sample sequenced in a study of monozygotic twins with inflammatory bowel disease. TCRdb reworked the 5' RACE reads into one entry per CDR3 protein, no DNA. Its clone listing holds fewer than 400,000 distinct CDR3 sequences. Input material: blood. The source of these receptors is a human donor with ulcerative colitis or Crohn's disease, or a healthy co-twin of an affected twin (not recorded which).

CDR3 region: CASGQGGNTEAFF. The chain couples TRBV7-3 to TRBJ1-1; without DNA, the TCRdb call of TRBD1 cannot be checked. Germline CDR1 is SGHTA and CDR2 is FQGTGA. This CDR3 has 13 amino acids. Complete variable domain (other parts from reference TRBV7-3 and TRBJ1-1): GAGVSQTPSNKVTEKGKYVELRCDPISGHTALYWYRQSLGQGPEFLIYFQGTGAADDSGLPNDRFFAVRPEGSVSTLKIQRTERGDSAVYLCASGQGGNTEAFFGQGTRLTVV.

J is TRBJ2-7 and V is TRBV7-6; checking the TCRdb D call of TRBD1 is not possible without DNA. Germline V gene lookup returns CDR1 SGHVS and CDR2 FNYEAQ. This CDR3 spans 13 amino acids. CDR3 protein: CASSSGWVGAQYF.

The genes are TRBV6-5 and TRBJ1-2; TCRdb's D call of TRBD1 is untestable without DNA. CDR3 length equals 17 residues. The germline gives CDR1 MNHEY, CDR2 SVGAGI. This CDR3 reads CASSSGAGGLLSYGYTF.

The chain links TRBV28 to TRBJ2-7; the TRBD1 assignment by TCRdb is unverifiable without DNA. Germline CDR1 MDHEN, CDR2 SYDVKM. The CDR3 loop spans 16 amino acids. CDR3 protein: CASRTPIGTGTYEQYF. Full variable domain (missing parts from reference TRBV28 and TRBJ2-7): DVKVTQSSRYLVKRTGEKVFLECVQDMDHENMFWYRQDPGLGLRLIYFSYDVKMKEKGDIPEGYSVSREKKERFSLILESASTNQTSMYLCASRTPIGTGTYEQYFGPGTRLTVT.

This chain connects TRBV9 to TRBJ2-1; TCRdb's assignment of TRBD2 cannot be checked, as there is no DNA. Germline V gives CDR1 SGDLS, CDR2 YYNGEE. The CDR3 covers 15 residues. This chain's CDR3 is CASSQGVAGVNEQFF. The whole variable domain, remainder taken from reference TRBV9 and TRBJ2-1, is DSGVTQTPKHLITATGQRVTLRCSPRSGDLSVYWYQQSLDQGLQFLIQYYNGEERAKGNILERFSAQQFPDLHSELNLSSLELGDSALYFCASSQGVAGVNEQFFGPGTRLTVL.

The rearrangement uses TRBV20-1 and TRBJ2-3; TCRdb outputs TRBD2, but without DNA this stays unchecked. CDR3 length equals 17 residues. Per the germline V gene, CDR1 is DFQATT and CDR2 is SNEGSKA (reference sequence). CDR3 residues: CSAREGRTSGVADTQYF.

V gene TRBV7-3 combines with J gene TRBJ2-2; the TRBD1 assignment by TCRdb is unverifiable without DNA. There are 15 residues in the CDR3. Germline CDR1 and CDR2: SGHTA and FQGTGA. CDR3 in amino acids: CASRAGTGRTGELFF.

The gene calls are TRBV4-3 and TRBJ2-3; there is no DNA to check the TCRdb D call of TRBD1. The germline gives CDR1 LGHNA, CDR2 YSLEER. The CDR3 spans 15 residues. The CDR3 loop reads CASSRRDSGTDTQYF.

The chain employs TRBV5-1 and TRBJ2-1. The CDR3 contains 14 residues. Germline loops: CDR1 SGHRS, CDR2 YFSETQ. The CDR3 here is CASTLLSANNEQFF.

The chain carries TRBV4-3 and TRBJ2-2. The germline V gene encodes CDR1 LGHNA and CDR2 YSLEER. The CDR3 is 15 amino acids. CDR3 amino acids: CASSQVKWDTGELFF.

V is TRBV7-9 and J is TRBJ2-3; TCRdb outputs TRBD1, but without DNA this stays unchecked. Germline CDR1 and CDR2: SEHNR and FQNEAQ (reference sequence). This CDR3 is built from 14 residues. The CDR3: CASSLAGGTDTQYF. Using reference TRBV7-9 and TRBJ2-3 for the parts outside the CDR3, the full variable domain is DTGVSQNPRHKITKRGQNVTFRCDPISEHNRLYWYRQTLGQGPEFLTYFQNEAQLEKSRLLSDRFSAERPKGSFSTLEIQRTEQGDSAMYLCASSLAGGTDTQYFGPGTRLTVL.

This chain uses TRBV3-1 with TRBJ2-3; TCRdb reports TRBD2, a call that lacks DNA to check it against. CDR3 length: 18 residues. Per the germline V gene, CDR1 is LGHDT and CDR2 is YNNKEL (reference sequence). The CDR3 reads CASSQNRRGRHYTDTQYF.

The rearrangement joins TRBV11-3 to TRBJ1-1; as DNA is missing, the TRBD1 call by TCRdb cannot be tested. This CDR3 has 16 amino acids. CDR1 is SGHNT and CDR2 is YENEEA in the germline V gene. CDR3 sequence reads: CASSQNRGRMNTEAFF.

CDR3 sequence reads: CASRWLGSGANVLTF. This chain joins TRBV2 and TRBJ2-6. Per the germline V gene, CDR1 is SNHLY and CDR2 is FYNNEI. CDR3 length equals 15 residues.

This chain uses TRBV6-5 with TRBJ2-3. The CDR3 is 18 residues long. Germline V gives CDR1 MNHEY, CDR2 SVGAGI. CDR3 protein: CASSYSGPMGWSTDTQYF.

CDR3 loop: CASSSQMSGELFF. This chain links TRBV7-2 with TRBJ2-2. The CDR3 has 13 amino acids. Looked up from germline, CDR1 is SGHTA and CDR2 is FQGNSA.

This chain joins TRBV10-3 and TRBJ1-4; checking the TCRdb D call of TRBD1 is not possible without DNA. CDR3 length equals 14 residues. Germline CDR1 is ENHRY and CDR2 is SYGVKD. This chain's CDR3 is CAIGRDRGGEKLFF.

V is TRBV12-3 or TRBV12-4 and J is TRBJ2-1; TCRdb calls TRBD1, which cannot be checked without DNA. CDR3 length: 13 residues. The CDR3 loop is CASRDRDNNEQFF.

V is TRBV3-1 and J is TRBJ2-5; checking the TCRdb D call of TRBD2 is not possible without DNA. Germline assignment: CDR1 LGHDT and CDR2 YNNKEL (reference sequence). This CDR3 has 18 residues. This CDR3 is CASSQIPGTSGGEETQYF.

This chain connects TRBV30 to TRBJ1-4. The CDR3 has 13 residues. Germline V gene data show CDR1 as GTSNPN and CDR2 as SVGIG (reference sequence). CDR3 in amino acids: CAWSVGFNEKLFF.

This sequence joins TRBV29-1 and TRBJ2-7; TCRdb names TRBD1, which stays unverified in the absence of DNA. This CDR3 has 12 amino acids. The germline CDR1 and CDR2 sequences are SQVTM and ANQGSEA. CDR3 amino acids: CSVVQGGYEQYF.

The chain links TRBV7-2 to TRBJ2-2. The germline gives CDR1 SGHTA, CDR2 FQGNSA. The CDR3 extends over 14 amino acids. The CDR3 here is CASSLDYGAGELFF.

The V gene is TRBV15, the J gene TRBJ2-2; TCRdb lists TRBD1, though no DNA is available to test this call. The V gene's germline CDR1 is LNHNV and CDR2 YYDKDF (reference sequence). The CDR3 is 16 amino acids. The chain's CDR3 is CATSSGQGFTTGELFF.

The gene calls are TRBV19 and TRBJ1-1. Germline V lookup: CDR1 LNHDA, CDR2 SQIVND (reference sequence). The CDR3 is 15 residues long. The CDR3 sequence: CASSQGEVGNTEAFF.

The CDR3 reads CASSPPGTGTGANVLTF. The rearrangement uses TRBV11-1 and TRBJ2-6; as DNA is missing, the TRBD1 call by TCRdb cannot be tested. The CDR3 has 17 amino acids. CDR1 is SGHAT and CDR2 is FQDESV in the germline V gene (reference sequence).

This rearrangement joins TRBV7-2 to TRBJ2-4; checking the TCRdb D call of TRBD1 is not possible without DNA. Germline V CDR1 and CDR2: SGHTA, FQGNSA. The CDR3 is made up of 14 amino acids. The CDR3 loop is CASSRQGAGNIQYF.

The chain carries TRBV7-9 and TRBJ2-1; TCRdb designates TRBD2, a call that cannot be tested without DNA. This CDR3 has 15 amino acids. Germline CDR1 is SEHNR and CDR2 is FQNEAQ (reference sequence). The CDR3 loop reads CASSLGSGSFNEQFF.

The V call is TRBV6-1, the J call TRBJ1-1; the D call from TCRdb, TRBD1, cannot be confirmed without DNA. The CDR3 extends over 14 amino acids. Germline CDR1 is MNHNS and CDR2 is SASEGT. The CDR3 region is CASTSVRGQFEAFF.

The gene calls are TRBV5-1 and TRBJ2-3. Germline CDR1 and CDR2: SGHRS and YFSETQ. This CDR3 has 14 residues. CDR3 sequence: CASSLEIRTDTQYF.